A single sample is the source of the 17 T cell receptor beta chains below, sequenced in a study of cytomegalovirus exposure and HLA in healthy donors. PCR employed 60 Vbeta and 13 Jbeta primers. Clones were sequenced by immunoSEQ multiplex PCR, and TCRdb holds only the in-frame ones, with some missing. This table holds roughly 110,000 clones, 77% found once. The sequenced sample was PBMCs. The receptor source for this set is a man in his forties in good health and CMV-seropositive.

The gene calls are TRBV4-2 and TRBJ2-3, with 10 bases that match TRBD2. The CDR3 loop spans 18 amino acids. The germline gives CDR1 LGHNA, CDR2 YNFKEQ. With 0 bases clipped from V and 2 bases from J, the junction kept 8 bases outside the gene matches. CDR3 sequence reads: CASSQEWTAGGSTDTQYF. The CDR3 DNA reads TGTGCCAGCAGCCAAGAGTGGACAGCGGGGGGGTCCACAGATACGCAGTATTTT.

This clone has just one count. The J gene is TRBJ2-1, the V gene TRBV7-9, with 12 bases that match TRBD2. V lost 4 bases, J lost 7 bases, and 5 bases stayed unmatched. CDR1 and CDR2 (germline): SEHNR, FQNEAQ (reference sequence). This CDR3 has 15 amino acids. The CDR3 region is CASSSSGGAGNEQFF. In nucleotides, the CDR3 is TGTGCCAGCAGCTCTAGCGGGGGGGCTGGTAATGAGCAGTTCTTC.

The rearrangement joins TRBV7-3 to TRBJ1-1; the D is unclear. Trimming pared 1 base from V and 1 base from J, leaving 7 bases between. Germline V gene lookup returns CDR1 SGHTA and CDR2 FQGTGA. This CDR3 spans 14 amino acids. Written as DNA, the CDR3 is TGTGCCAGCAGCTTAATCCCGGGGAACACTGAAGCTTTCTTT. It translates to CASSLIPGNTEAFF.

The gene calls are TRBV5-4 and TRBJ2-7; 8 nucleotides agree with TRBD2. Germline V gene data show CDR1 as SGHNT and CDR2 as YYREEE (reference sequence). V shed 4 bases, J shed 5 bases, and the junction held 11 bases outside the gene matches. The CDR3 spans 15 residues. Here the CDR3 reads CASSTDRTGGDEQYF. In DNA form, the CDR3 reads TGTGCCAGCAGCACGGACCGAACGGGGGGGGACGAGCAGTACTTC. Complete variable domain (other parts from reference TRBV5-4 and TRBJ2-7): ETGVTQSPTHLIKTRGQQVTLRCSSQSGHNTVSWYQQALGQGPQFIFQYYREEENGRGNFPPRFSGLQFPNYSSELNVNALELDDSALYLCASSTDRTGGDEQYFGPGTRLTVT.

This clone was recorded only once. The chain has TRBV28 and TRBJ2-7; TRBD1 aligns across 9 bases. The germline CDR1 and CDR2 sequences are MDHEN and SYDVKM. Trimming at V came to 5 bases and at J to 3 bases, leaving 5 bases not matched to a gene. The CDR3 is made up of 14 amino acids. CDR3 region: CASSIQGANYEQYF. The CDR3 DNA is TGTGCCAGCAGTATACAGGGGGCTAACTACGAGCAGTACTTC.

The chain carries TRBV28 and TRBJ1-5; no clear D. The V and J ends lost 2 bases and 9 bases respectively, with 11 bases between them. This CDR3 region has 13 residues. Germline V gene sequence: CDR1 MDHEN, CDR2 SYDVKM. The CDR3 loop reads CASSLESGSPQHF. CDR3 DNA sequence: TGTGCCAGCAGTTTAGAGTCGGGATCGCCCCAGCATTTT.

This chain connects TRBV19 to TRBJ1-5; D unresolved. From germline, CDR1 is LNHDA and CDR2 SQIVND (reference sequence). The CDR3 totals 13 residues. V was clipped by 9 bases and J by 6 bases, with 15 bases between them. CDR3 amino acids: CASGSSLGQPQHF. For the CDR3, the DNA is TGTGCCAGCGGTTCTAGTTTGGGTCAGCCCCAGCATTTT.

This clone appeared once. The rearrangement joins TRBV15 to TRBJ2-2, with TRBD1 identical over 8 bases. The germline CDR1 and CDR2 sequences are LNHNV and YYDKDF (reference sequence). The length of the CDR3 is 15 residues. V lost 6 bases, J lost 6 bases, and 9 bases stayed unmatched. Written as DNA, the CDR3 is TGTGCCACCAGTCGTTACAGGGGGAGAGCCGGGGAGCTGTTTTTT. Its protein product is CATSRYRGRAGELFF.

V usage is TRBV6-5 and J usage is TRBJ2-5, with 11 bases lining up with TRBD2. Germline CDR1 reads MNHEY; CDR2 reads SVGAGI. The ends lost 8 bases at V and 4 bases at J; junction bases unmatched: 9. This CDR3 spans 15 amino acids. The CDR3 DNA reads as TGTGCCAGCGGCAAACTAGCGGGGGATATAGAGACCCAGTACTTC. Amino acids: CASGKLAGDIETQYF.

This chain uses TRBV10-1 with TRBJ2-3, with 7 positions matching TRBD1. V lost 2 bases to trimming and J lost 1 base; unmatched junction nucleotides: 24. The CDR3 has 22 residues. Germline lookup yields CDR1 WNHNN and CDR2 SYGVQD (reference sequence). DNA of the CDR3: TGCGCCAGCAGTGAGGAGGTAGACAGGACAGGAGCCCCCCGTTTGGGCACAGATACGCAGTATTTT. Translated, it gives CASSEEVDRTGAPRLGTDTQYF.

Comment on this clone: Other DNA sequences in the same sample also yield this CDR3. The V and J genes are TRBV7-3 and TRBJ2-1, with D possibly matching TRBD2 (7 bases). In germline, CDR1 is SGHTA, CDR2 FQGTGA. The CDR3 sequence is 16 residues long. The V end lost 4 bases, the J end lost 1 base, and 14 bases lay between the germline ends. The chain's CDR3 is CASSSGGGGSYNEQFF. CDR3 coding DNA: TGTGCCAGCAGCTCCGGGGGAGGGGGGTCCTACAATGAGCAGTTCTTC.

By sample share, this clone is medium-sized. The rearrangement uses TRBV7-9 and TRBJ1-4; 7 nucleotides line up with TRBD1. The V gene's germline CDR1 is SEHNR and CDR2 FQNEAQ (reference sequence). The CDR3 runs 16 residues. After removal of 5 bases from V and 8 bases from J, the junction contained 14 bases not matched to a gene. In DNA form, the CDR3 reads TGTGCCAGCAGCCCGCCCGGACAGGTCGCGGTGGAAAAACTGTTTTTT. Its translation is CASSPPGQVAVEKLFF.

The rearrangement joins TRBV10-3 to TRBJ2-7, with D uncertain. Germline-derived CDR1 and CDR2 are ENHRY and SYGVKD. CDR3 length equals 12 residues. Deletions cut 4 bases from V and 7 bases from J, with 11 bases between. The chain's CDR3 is CAISVSSQEQYF. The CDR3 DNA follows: TGTGCCATCAGTGTCTCCTCACAAGAGCAGTACTTC.

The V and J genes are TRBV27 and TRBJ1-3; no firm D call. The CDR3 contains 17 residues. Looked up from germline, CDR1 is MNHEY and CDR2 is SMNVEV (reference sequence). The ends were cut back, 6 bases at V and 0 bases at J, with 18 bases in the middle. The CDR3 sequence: CASSPSLAFSSGNTIYF. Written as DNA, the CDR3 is TGTGCCAGCAGCCCATCCCTGGCCTTCAGCTCTGGAAACACCATATATTTT.

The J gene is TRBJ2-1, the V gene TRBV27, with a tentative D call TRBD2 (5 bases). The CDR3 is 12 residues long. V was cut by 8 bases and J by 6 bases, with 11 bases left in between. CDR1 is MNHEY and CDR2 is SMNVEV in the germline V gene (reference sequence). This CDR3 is CASRDFPNEQFF. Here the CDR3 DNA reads TGTGCCAGCCGGGATTTCCCCAATGAGCAGTTCTTC.

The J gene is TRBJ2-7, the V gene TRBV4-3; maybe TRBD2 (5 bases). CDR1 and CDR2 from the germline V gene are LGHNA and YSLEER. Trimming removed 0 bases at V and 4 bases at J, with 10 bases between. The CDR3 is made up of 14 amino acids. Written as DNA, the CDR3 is TGCGCCAGCAGCCAAGAGAGGGTGTCGTACGAGCAGTACTTC. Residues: CASSQERVSYEQYF.

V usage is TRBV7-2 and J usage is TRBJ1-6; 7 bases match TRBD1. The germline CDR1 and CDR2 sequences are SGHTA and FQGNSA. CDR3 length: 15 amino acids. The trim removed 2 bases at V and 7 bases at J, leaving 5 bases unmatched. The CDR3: CASSLIWGQNSPLHF. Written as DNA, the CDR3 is TGTGCCAGCAGCTTAATCTGGGGACAGAATTCACCCCTCCACTTT.